The 8 T cell receptor beta chains presented below share a single source sample, sequenced in a study of blood T cell repertoires in COVID-19 (dated by TCRdb to the early 2020s). The library relied on the immunoSEQ multiplex PCR assay. TCRdb obtained this table from immuneACCESS and retained in-frame rearrangements with V and J assigned. These tables miss some clones; where compared with another copy, unresolved V genes account for less than half of the shortfall, and the remainder is unexplained. For this sample there are about 25,000 clones; around 85% appear just once. Together, the top ten hold around 55% of the sample. The sample comprised peripheral blood. The origin of the receptors is a man between 50 and 59 years old with active or convalescent COVID-19.

This chain links TRBV11-3 with TRBJ2-7; TRBD1 is a possible D gene (6 bases). The germline V and J ends were trimmed by 2 bases and 7 bases, with 12 bases remaining between them. This CDR3 has 13 residues. CDR1 and CDR2 (germline): SGHNT, YENEEA. Written as DNA, the CDR3 is TGTGCCAGCAGCTTAAACAGGGAAGAGGAGCAGTACTTC. This sequence encodes CASSLNREEEQYF.

This chain connects TRBV7-8 to TRBJ1-5; D is undetermined. The V end lost 5 bases, the J end lost 7 bases, and 12 bases lay between the germline ends. CDR3 length: 13 amino acids. Germline CDR1 and CDR2: SGHVS and FQNEAQ. The CDR3 DNA reads as TGTGCCAGCAGCCAACAATTATCCCAGCCCCAGCATTTT. Residues: CASSQQLSQPQHF.

The CDR3 protein is CASSEGGQLYEQYF. In DNA, the CDR3 is TGTGCCAGCAGTGAAGGTGGACAGCTCTACGAGCAGTACTTC. This chain connects TRBV2 to TRBJ2-7; the D gene is possibly TRBD1 (6 bases). The V and J ends lost 1 base and 3 bases respectively, with 10 bases between them. The length of the CDR3 is 14 residues. Germline CDR1 and CDR2: SNHLY and FYNNEI.

This rearrangement joins TRBV9 to TRBJ2-1; TRBD2 matches at 10 bases. The germline gives CDR1 SGDLS, CDR2 YYNGEE. CDR3 length: 16 amino acids. Trimming at V came to 3 bases and at J to 4 bases, leaving 7 bases not matched to a gene. CDR3 nucleotide sequence: TGTGCCAGCAGCGAGGCCGGGACTAGCGAGTACAATGAGCAGTTCTTC. Amino acids: CASSEAGTSEYNEQFF.

The chain links TRBV2 to TRBJ2-5; 7 nucleotides line up with TRBD2. This CDR3 spans 14 amino acids. V lost 6 bases and J lost 4; bases outside the gene matches: 8. Germline CDR1 and CDR2: SNHLY and FYNNEI. DNA for the CDR3: TGTGCCAGCAGCTGGCGGGAGAGGGGAGAGACCCAGTACTTC. It is translated as CASSWRERGETQYF. Based on the CDR3 plus reference TRBV2 and TRBJ2-5, the full variable domain is EPEVTQTPSHQVTQMGQEVILRCVPISNHLYFYWYRQILGQKVEFLVSFYNNEISEKSEIFDDQFSVERPDGSNFTLKIRSTKLEDSAMYFCASSWRERGETQYFGPGTRLLVL.

This sequence joins TRBV24-1 and TRBJ2-3; maybe TRBD2 (6 bases). Trimming took 4 bases from V and 3 from J, leaving 16 bases between them. CDR1 is KGHDR and CDR2 is SFDVKD in the germline V gene. This CDR3 has 16 amino acids. The CDR3 DNA reads TGTGCCACCAGTGAAGTGCTGGCGGGGTCGACAGATACGCAGTATTTT. It yields the protein CATSEVLAGSTDTQYF.

CDR3 nucleotides: TGTGCCTGGAGTCCGGGACACCCAAAACCAAACATTCAGTACTTC. Its translation: CAWSPGHPKPNIQYF. The J gene is TRBJ2-4, the V gene TRBV30; D perhaps matches TRBD1 (6 bases). CDR1 GTSNPN and CDR2 SVGIG come from the germline V gene (reference sequence). The V and J ends lost 2 bases and 6 bases respectively, with 17 bases between them. The CDR3 spans 15 residues.

The chain employs TRBV29-1 and TRBJ2-2, with 8 bases matching TRBD1. The CDR3 sequence is 13 residues long. CDR1 is SQVTM and CDR2 is ANQGSEA in the germline V gene. Germline trimming cut 7 bases from V and 4 bases from J; bases unmatched to any gene: 5. The CDR3 sequence is CSAGTGTTGELFF. CDR3 sequence (DNA): TGCAGCGCTGGGACAGGAACCACCGGGGAGCTGTTTTTT.